The 30 T cell receptor beta chains reported below all come from one sample, sequenced in a study of beta chain features in type 1 diabetes. Whole-study results and caveats: When Type 1 diabetes patients were examined, their TCRB CDR3s proved moderately but significantly shorter in all four CD4+ subsets.

Every isolated RNA sample was fully reverse transcribed, so sequencing captured expressed TCRB transcripts. Method: immunoSEQ multiplex PCR; TCRdb's copy keeps in-frame clones and lacks some. The table lists more than 120,000 clones, around an eighth of them singletons, with 1.3% in the top ten. These receptors have no identified antigens. Sequenced: central memory CD4+ T cells from blood. The receptors derive from a man younger than 30 with type 1 diabetes.

This clone was counted only a few times. CDR3 coding DNA: TGTGCCAGCAGCGATAGGGGACAGGCCGGCGAGACCCAGTACTTC. It specifies CASSDRGQAGETQYF. The J gene is TRBJ2-5, the V gene TRBV7-9, with 8 bases lining up with TRBD1. V was clipped by 5 bases and J by 5 bases; unmatched bases: 10. Germline CDR1 SEHNR, CDR2 FQNEAQ (reference sequence). The CDR3 is 15 amino acids.

The chain carries TRBV7-2 and TRBJ2-1, with 11 bases identical to TRBD2. Germline CDR1 and CDR2: SGHTA and FQGNSA. V was clipped by 4 bases and J by 4 bases; unmatched bases: 3. This CDR3 contains 15 residues. The CDR3 is CASSSTSGEYNEQFF. In DNA, the CDR3 is TGTGCCAGCAGCTCGACTAGCGGGGAGTACAATGAGCAGTTCTTC.

The chain uses TRBV29-1 and TRBJ2-7, with a possible D match to TRBD1 (6 bases). Trimming took off 6 bases at V and 7 bases at J, with 13 bases between the two ends. This CDR3 has 11 residues. Germline CDR1 and CDR2: SQVTM and ANQGSEA. CDR3 sequence reads: CSVIHRVEQYF. For the CDR3, the DNA is TGCAGCGTCATCCACAGGGTTGAGCAGTACTTC.

The chain has TRBV14 and TRBJ2-5; perhaps TRBD2 as D (5 bases). Trimming removed 3 bases from V and 1 base from J, with 9 bases in between. CDR3 length: 14 residues. CDR1 and CDR2 (germline): SGHDN, FVKESK. The CDR3: CASSQVGAQETQYF. The CDR3 nucleotides read TGTGCCAGCAGCCAGGTGGGAGCCCAAGAGACCCAGTACTTC.

This clone has only a few counts. The CDR3 protein is CASSLSRDRGYEQYF. CDR3 DNA sequence: TGTGCCAGCAGCTTAAGTCGGGACAGGGGCTACGAGCAGTACTTC. The rearrangement links TRBV11-1 to TRBJ2-7; 10 bases fit TRBD1. The CDR3 is made up of 15 amino acids. V gave up 2 bases and J gave up 3 bases; unmatched junction bases: 4. Germline CDR1 is SGHAT and CDR2 is FQDESV (reference sequence).

There are a few counts of this clone. The J gene is TRBJ2-5, the V gene TRBV28, with 11 bases fitting TRBD1. The V and J ends lost 4 bases and 3 bases, in that order; junction bases with no gene match: 1. Germline values: CDR1 MDHEN, CDR2 SYDVKM. The CDR3 extends over 14 amino acids. CDR3 loop: CASSWGQGEETQYF. The CDR3 nucleotides are TGTGCCAGCAGTTGGGGACAGGGGGAAGAGACCCAGTACTTC. Combining the CDR3 with reference TRBV28 and TRBJ2-5 gives the whole variable domain DVKVTQSSRYLVKRTGEKVFLECVQDMDHENMFWYRQDPGLGLRLIYFSYDVKMKEKGDIPEGYSVSREKKERFSLILESASTNQTSMYLCASSWGQGEETQYFGPGTRLLVL.

Only a few counts were recorded for this clone. This chain connects TRBV5-1 to TRBJ2-5; TRBD1 might be the D (6 bases). The CDR3 is made up of 15 amino acids. The germline gives CDR1 SGHRS, CDR2 YFSETQ. The V end lost 4 bases, the J end lost 1 base, and 14 bases lay between the germline ends. DNA for the CDR3: TGCGCCAGCAGCCTACAAACAGGGAGCCAAGAGACCCAGTACTTC. This translates into CASSLQTGSQETQYF.

This clone was counted between two and nine times. V usage is TRBV6-6 and J usage is TRBJ1-1, with D possibly TRBD1 on 5 matching bases. CDR1 and CDR2 from the germline V gene are MNHNY and SVGAGI (reference sequence). The ends were cut back, 6 bases at V and 1 base at J, with 12 bases in the middle. The CDR3 extends over 14 amino acids. The CDR3 region has the DNA TGTGCCAGCAGGCCGGGCACAGGGAACACTGAAGCTTTCTTT. It encodes CASRPGTGNTEAFF.

This clone was detected a few times. The V gene is TRBV5-4, the J gene TRBJ2-1; TRBD2 matches at 10 bases. CDR1 is SGHNT and CDR2 is YYREEE in the germline V gene (reference sequence). Trimming cost V 4 bases and J 9 bases; bases outside gene matches: 16. The CDR3 extends over 17 amino acids. The CDR3 sequence is CASSDRLLSGGSAEQFF. The CDR3, as DNA: TGTGCCAGCAGCGACCGCCTACTTAGCGGGGGGTCAGCTGAGCAGTTCTTC.

As regards this clone: The identical CDR3 is also encoded by other nucleotide sequences in the sample. The chain employs TRBV15 and TRBJ2-5; 9 bases match TRBD1. This CDR3 spans 14 amino acids. From germline, CDR1 is LNHNV and CDR2 YYDKDF (reference sequence). V gave up 3 bases and J gave up 2 bases; unmatched junction bases: 1. The CDR3 here is CATSRDRGQETQYF. The DNA of the CDR3 is TGTGCCACCAGCAGGGACAGGGGACAAGAGACCCAGTACTTC.

This chain uses TRBV11-2 with TRBJ1-2, with no clear D. V was clipped by 4 bases and J by 6 bases, with 12 bases between them. Germline-derived CDR1 and CDR2 are SGHAT and FQNNGV. The CDR3 covers 13 residues. The CDR3 here is CASSSRAVNGYTF. The CDR3 DNA reads TGTGCCAGCAGCTCCCGGGCGGTAAATGGCTACACCTTC.

This clone appeared once. The CDR3 DNA sequence: TGCGCCAGCACCCCTTCGGGGCCATGGAATGAGCAGTTCTTC. Translation: CASTPSGPWNEQFF. The V gene is TRBV5-1, the J gene TRBJ2-1; D may match TRBD1 or TRBD2 (5 bases each). Trimming left V 6 bases short and J 7 bases short, with 17 bases between. The germline V gene has CDR1 SGHRS and CDR2 YFSETQ. The CDR3 totals 14 residues.

In its sample, this clone was seen a few times. V gene TRBV5-4 combines with J gene TRBJ2-5; TRBD2 matches 9 bases. Losses at the gene ends were 4 bases for V and 1 base for J; bases not matched to a gene: 2. The CDR3 extends over 14 amino acids. Germline V CDR1 and CDR2: SGHNT, YYREEE (reference sequence). CDR3 in DNA: TGTGCCAGCAGCCCAGCGGGGGGCCAAGAGACCCAGTACTTC. Translating it yields CASSPAGGQETQYF.

This clone was found many times. A read error may produce the germline difference seen at one junction end. The V call is TRBV29-1, the J call TRBJ1-1; weak D call: TRBD1 (6 bases). The V gene's germline CDR1 is SQVTM and CDR2 ANQGSEA. This CDR3 comprises 13 residues. The CDR3 sequence: CSVKDRLNTEAFF. The CDR3 DNA reads as TGCAGCGTTAAAGACAGGCTGAACACTGAAGCTTTCTTT.

The table lists this clone with a few counts. The CDR3 DNA reads as TGTGCAACGGGTCACCAGAACACTGAAGCTTTCTTT. Protein sequence: CATGHQNTEAFF. This chain joins TRBV14 and TRBJ1-1; D not resolved. This CDR3 is built from 12 residues. CDR1 and CDR2 from the germline V gene are SGHDN and FVKESK. The whole variable domain, filled in from reference TRBV14 and TRBJ1-1, reads EAGVTQFPSHSVIEKGQTVTLRCDPISGHDNLYWYRRVMGKEIKFLLHFVKESKQDESGMPNNRFLAERTGGTYSTLKVQPAELEDSGVYFCATGHQNTEAFFGQGTRLTVV.

This clone has more than one count but fewer than ten. The chain employs TRBV5-4 and TRBJ2-3; D remains unclear. CDR3 length: 14 amino acids. Trimming pared 1 base from V and 2 bases from J, leaving 8 bases between. Looked up from germline, CDR1 is SGHNT and CDR2 is YYREEE (reference sequence). The CDR3 region is CASSLIGPTDTQYF. The CDR3 DNA reads as TGTGCCAGCAGCTTGATTGGCCCCACAGATACGCAGTATTTT.

The chain is built from TRBV11-1 and TRBJ2-1; a weak D match, TRBD1 (6 bases). Trimming stripped 1 base from V and 6 bases from J, with 13 bases between. The CDR3 has 15 amino acids. Germline CDR1 SGHAT, CDR2 FQDESV (reference sequence). CDR3 nucleotides: TGTGCCAGCAGCTTAGGGATCAGGGGAACCAATGAGCAGTTCTTC. This codes for CASSLGIRGTNEQFF.

The CDR3 here is CASNGLADSTDTQYF. In nucleotides, the CDR3 is TGTGCCAGCAATGGGTTAGCGGATAGCACAGATACGCAGTATTTT. J is TRBJ2-3 and V is TRBV2; D perhaps matches TRBD2 (6 bases). The CDR3 has 15 residues. Germline assignment: CDR1 SNHLY and CDR2 FYNNEI. Trimming shortened V by 7 bases and J by 0 bases, and 14 bases separated the two germline ends.

The rearrangement uses TRBV19 and TRBJ2-3; possible D gene TRBD2, 6 bases. CDR1 and CDR2 from the germline V gene are LNHDA and SQIVND (reference sequence). The CDR3 has 15 residues. Trimming left V 1 base short and J 6 bases short, with 14 bases between. For the CDR3, the DNA is TGTGCCAGTAGTATAGTAGCGGTGCGTGTGGATACGCAGTATTTT. Translated: CASSIVAVRVDTQYF.

This clone showed up just a few times. This rearrangement joins TRBV27 to TRBJ2-3; D is undetermined. The V gene's germline CDR1 is MNHEY and CDR2 SMNVEV (reference sequence). Trimming removed 5 bases at V and 6 bases at J, with 12 bases between. The CDR3 runs 13 residues. The CDR3: CASSIRPGDTQYF. DNA for the CDR3: TGTGCCAGCAGTATCCGCCCCGGGGATACGCAGTATTTT.

In its sample, this clone was seen many times. This CDR3 is also generated by other DNA sequences in the sample. The V call is TRBV29-1, the J call TRBJ2-1; D is unresolved. Germline CDR1 SQVTM, CDR2 ANQGSEA. Trimming removed 4 bases at V and 8 bases at J, with 18 bases between. The CDR3 contains 14 residues. Here the CDR3 DNA reads TGCAGCGTTGGAGGTCGGGCCCCTGGGTATGAGCAGTTCTTC. Residues: CSVGGRAPGYEQFF.

This clone was observed a few times. The chain has TRBV6-1 and TRBJ1-2, with a weak D call TRBD1 (5 bases). This CDR3 is built from 15 residues. Trimming stripped 1 base from V and 2 bases from J, with 11 bases between. Per the germline V gene, CDR1 is MNHNS and CDR2 is SASEGT. The CDR3 nucleotides are TGTGCCAGCAGTGAAGAACAGGCTCTCAACTATGGCTACACCTTC. It codes for CASSEEQALNYGYTF.

This clone was detected a few times. The chain combines TRBV4-1 with TRBJ1-1; D is unresolved. The CDR3 spans 12 residues. The germline gives CDR1 MGHRA, CDR2 YSYEKL. With 5 bases removed from V and 11 bases from J, the gap between germline ends came to 15 bases. CDR3 protein: CASSSPVRGAFF. In DNA form, the CDR3 reads TGCGCCAGCAGCTCCCCGGTCCGTGGGGCTTTCTTT.

This clone came up a few times. The CDR3 DNA is TGTGCCTGGAGTACCCGGACAGGGTCTGAAGCTTTCTTT. It is translated as CAWSTRTGSEAFF. The chain recombines TRBV30 with TRBJ1-1, with 8 bases fitting TRBD1. With 2 bases clipped from V and 6 bases from J, the junction kept 5 bases outside the gene matches. CDR3 length equals 13 residues. Germline-derived CDR1 and CDR2 are GTSNPN and SVGIG (reference sequence).

This clone was found a few times. Here the CDR3 reads CASSDEGRFTLNTEAFF. The CDR3 DNA reads as TGTGCCAGCAGTGATGAGGGGCGGTTCACCTTGAACACTGAAGCTTTCTTT. The chain carries TRBV25-1 and TRBJ1-1, with D possibly matching TRBD1 (5 bases). The V gene lost 3 bases and the J gene lost 0 bases, with 17 bases spanning the gap. Germline V gene sequence: CDR1 MGHDK, CDR2 SYGVNS. The CDR3 has 17 amino acids.

This clone was detected a few times. The chain is built from TRBV5-1 and TRBJ2-3; D gene uncertain. V was shortened by 4 bases and J by 5 bases, with 17 bases between the two germline ends. Germline assignment: CDR1 SGHRS and CDR2 YFSETQ. The CDR3 extends over 15 amino acids. CDR3 DNA sequence: TGCGCCAGCAGCGATGTGACAAGTCAAGGAGATACGCAGTATTTT. It yields the protein CASSDVTSQGDTQYF.

There are a few counts of this clone. V usage is TRBV30 and J usage is TRBJ1-1; D gene ambiguous. The CDR3 loop spans 12 amino acids. In germline, CDR1 is GTSNPN, CDR2 SVGIG (reference sequence). The V end was cut by 3 bases, the J end by 5 bases, with 10 bases between. The CDR3 DNA reads TGTGCCTGGAGAAAGGTGGGGACTGAAGCTTTCTTT. Amino acids: CAWRKVGTEAFF.

This clone has a handful of counts. The chain carries TRBV30 and TRBJ2-1; a possible D gene is TRBD1 (6 bases). The germline V gene encodes CDR1 GTSNPN and CDR2 SVGIG (reference sequence). Trimming cost V 0 bases and J 8 bases, with 14 bases left between them. The CDR3 has 14 residues. The CDR3 DNA follows: TGTGCCTGGAGTGTAGGGGGTAGAGGCTATGAGCAGTTCTTC. Amino acids: CAWSVGGRGYEQFF.

V is TRBV9 and J is TRBJ2-2, with 9 bases lining up with TRBD1. In germline, CDR1 is SGDLS, CDR2 YYNGEE. J was trimmed by 7 bases and V by 3 bases; bases with no gene match: 13. The CDR3 is 17 residues long. CDR3 in DNA: TGTGCCAGCAGCGGCGGCCCGGGACAGGGATTAGTCGGGGAGCTGTTTTTT. This gives the protein CASSGGPGQGLVGELFF. Full variable domain (remainder filled in from reference TRBV9 and TRBJ2-2): DSGVTQTPKHLITATGQRVTLRCSPRSGDLSVYWYQQSLDQGLQFLIQYYNGEERAKGNILERFSAQQFPDLHSELNLSSLELGDSALYFCASSGGPGQGLVGELFFGEGSRLTVL.

This clone was recorded a few times. The V gene is TRBV9, the J gene TRBJ2-3, with TRBD2 as a possible D gene (6 bases). CDR3 size: 14 residues. Trimming shortened V by 6 bases and J by 5 bases, and 16 bases separated the two germline ends. Germline V gene sequence: CDR1 SGDLS, CDR2 YYNGEE. The DNA of the CDR3 is TGTGCCAGCAACCGGGGGACCGCCGGAGATACGCAGTATTTT. This gives the protein CASNRGTAGDTQYF.